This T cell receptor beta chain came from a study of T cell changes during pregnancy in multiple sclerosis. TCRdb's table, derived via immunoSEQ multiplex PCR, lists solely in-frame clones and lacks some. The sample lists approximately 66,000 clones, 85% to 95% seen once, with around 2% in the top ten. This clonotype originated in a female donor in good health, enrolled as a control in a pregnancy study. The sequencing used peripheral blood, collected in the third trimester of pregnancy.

In DNA, the CDR3 is TGTGCCAGTAGAAAATTTGGAGGAGACACCATATATTTT. Translating it yields CASRKFGGDTIYF. The rearrangement uses TRBV19 and TRBJ1-3; D ambiguous. The CDR3 loop spans 13 amino acids. V was trimmed by 6 bases and J by 8 bases, leaving 14 bases between them. Germline CDR1 and CDR2: LNHDA and SQIVND (reference sequence).